Described below is a single T cell receptor (beta chain) sequence and its context. Its target is not known. The data stem from a study of OX40 agonist ivuxolimab in advanced cancers. Study results and limitations: At 0.1 to 3.0 mg/kg, CD4+ and CD8+ blood T cells expanded clonally by week 6. Low normalized T-cell clonal expansion also characterized some of the nonresponders.

Germline V CDR1 and CDR2: LNHDA, SQIVND (reference sequence). CDR3 size: 13 residues. V was clipped by 3 bases and J by 2 bases, with 8 bases between them. Method: immunoSEQ multiplex PCR; TCRdb's copy keeps in-frame clones and lacks some. The data contain 55,000 to 70,000 clones, 84% of them seen just once; the ten biggest clones take up 2% to 2.5%. The chain links TRBV19 to TRBJ2-7; D is uncertain. The specimen comprised CD4+ or CD8+ T cells sorted from blood, sampled in a trial of the OX40 agonist ivuxolimab. This receptor was taken from an adult with an advanced solid tumor such as melanoma, head and neck, liver or kidney cancer. For the CDR3, the DNA is TGTGCCAGTAGTATTACCATCACCTACGAGCAGTACTTC. Its protein is CASSITITYEQYF.